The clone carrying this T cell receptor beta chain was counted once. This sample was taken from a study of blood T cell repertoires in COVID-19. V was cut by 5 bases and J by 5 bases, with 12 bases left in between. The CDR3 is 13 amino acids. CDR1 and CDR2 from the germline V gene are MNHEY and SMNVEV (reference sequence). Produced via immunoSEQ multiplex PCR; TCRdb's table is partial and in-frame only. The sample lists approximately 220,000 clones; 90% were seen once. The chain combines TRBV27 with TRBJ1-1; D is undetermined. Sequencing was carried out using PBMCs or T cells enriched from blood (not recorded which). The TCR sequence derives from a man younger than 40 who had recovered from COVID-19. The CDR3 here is CASSPPRGTEAFF. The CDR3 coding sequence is TGTGCCAGCAGTCCCCCACGCGGGACTGAAGCTTTCTTT.